The rows below give T cell receptor beta chains drawn from one sample of a study of T cell responses to AZD1222 COVID-19 vaccine. Only in-frame clones appear in the TCRdb table, and some are missing; sequencing was by immunoSEQ multiplex PCR. The sample contains some 150,000 clones, roughly 88% of which appear only once. Here the sequenced sample was peripheral blood, taken 28 days after the second dose of the MenACWY control vaccine. All receptors come from an adult who received the MenACWY meningococcal vaccine as a control. CDR3s include the opening cysteine and the closing phenylalanine or tryptophan. The D gene is left open where the match is weak. A row's size may be missing; if present it is once, few, many or a size class.

j_call v_call d_call clone_size cdr3_aa cdr3_nt
TRBJ1-6 TRBV30 TRBD1 NA CAWSMTGRNSPLHF TGTGCCTGGAGTATGACAGGGAGGAATTCACCCCTCCACTTT
TRBJ1-4 TRBV7-8 NA NA CASRREAYEKLFF TGTGCCAGCAGACGGGAGGCCTATGAAAAACTGTTTTTT
TRBJ1-2 TRBV10-3 NA NA CAISENPTGPYGYTF TGTGCCATCAGTGAAAACCCCACGGGACCATATGGCTACACCTTC
TRBJ1-1 TRBV7-2 NA once CASRPRGSGTEAFF TGTGCCAGCAGGCCACGGGGGTCCGGGACTGAAGCTTTCTTT
TRBJ2-3 TRBV19 TRBD2 NA CASSSSGRSDTQYF TGTGCCAGTAGTTCCAGCGGGAGATCAGATACGCAGTATTTT
TRBJ2-7 TRBV7-8 NA NA CASSLAESRGYSYEQYF TGTGCCAGCAGCTTAGCGGAATCGAGGGGGTACTCCTACGAGCAGTACTTC
TRBJ1-6 TRBV7-9 TRBD1 NA CASSPPGTGLDSPLHF TGTGCCAGCAGCCCACCCGGGACAGGGCTCGATTCACCCCTCCACTTT
TRBJ2-7 TRBV10-3 TRBD1 NA CAISDRTGPYEQYF TGTGCCATCAGTGATCGGACAGGCCCCTACGAGCAGTACTTC
TRBJ2-3 TRBV3-1/TRBV3-2 NA NA CASSPVGTDTQYF TGTGCCAGCAGCCCGGTGGGTACAGATACGCAGTATTTT
TRBJ1-5 TRBV5-8 NA NA CASSFPGTALPQHF TGTGCCAGCAGCTTTCCCGGGACTGCGTTGCCCCAGCATTTT
TRBJ2-6 TRBV13 NA NA CASRQGQGRGANVLTF TGTGCCAGCAGACAAGGCCAGGGGCGTGGGGCCAACGTCCTGACTTTC